A selection of T cell receptor beta chains follows, all from one sample in a study of blood T cells in healthy people across ages. TCRdb independently ran MiXCR on the 5' RACE reads; one entry per CDR3 protein. Here the sample spans about 800,000 distinct CDR3 sequences, around a quarter being singletons. This sample was also put to use in a study of T cells of mothers and their children.

The sample taken for sequencing was blood. The receptors come from a boy between 10 and 17 years old in good health. Each CDR3 is given with its conserved first and last residue. D genes are given only for firm matches. Clone size appears in some rows only: once, few, many, or a class for an expanded clone.

v_call	d_call	clone_size	j_call	cdr3_nt	cdr3_aa
TRBV12-3/TRBV12-4	.	.	TRBJ2-2	TGTGCCAGCACCGTGACCGGGGAGCTGTTTTTT	CASTVTGELFF
TRBV12-3/TRBV12-4	.	few	TRBJ2-5	TGTGCCAGCAGCTCTAACCTGGGAGGGGGGGCGGCGGAGACCCAGTACTTC	CASSSNLGGGAAETQYF
TRBV12-3/TRBV12-4	TRBD1	few	TRBJ1-4	TGTGCCAGCAGGGTTAGGACAGGAGCTTCTAATGGAAAACTGTTTTTT	CASRVRTGASNGKLFF
TRBV7-9	TRBD2	.	TRBJ2-2	TGTGCCAGCAGCTCCGGGGGACTAGGGGTAGCCGGGGAGCTGTTTTTT	CASSSGGLGVAGELFF
TRBV7-9	TRBD1	.	TRBJ2-3	TGTGCCAGCAGCTTAGCAGGACAGGGGAACGCAGATACGCAGTATTTT	CASSLAGQGNADTQYF
TRBV4-3	.	.	TRBJ2-3	TGCGCCAGCAGCCAAGATCGGGCCAGGTTGGGACACACAGATACGCAGTATTTT	CASSQDRARLGHTDTQYF
TRBV4-3	.	.	TRBJ2-3	TGCGCCAGCAGCCAAGAAGGGGGGAAATCGGCCACAGATACGCAGTATTTT	CASSQEGGKSATDTQYF
TRBV4-2	.	.	TRBJ1-4	TGTGCCAGCAGCCAAGAATATCCGGACCCTAATGAAAAACTGTTTTTT	CASSQEYPDPNEKLFF
TRBV28	.	few	TRBJ2-7	TGTGCCAGCAGTTTAGGGGGAGGCCGAGCCTACGAGCAGTACTTC	CASSLGGGRAYEQYF
TRBV7-2	TRBD1	few	TRBJ2-1	TGTGCCAGCAGCTTCGACAGGGGGGTTAATGAGCAGTTCTTC	CASSFDRGVNEQFF
TRBV29-1	.	.	TRBJ2-1	TGCAGCTCTGCATCTGCCTCCAATGAGCAGTTCTTC	CSSASASNEQFF
TRBV3-1	.	.	TRBJ2-1	TGTGCCAGCAGCCAAGGAGGGGGTAGTGAGCAGTTCTTC	CASSQGGGSEQFF
TRBV7-8	TRBD2	few	TRBJ2-5	TGTGCCAGCAGCTTAGCGGCTCTAGCGGGAGAGACCCAGTACTTC	CASSLAALAGETQYF
TRBV29-1	.	few	TRBJ2-5	TGCAGCGTTGAACTATTGGCCGATCCCCAAGAGACCCAGTACTTC	CSVELLADPQETQYF
TRBV15	TRBD1	few	TRBJ1-2	TGTGCCACCAGCAGAGAACAGGGGGATCGGTATGGCTACACCTTC	CATSREQGDRYGYTF
TRBV5-1	TRBD1	few	TRBJ2-2	TGCGCCAGCAGGGAGACCGGGACAGGGCCCACCGGGGAGCTGTTTTTT	CASRETGTGPTGELFF
TRBV25-1	.	.	TRBJ1-6	TGTGCCAGCAGTGAATCCGGGATCTCACCCCTCCACTTT	CASSESGISPLHF
TRBV4-2	.	.	TRBJ1-4	TGTGCCAGCCGGAGGCTGACGGGAACTAATGAAAAACTGTTTTTT	CASRRLTGTNEKLFF
TRBV5-1	TRBD2	once	TRBJ2-7	TGCGCCAGCAGCTTGGCCTGGTCGGGAGGTCTCGAGCAGTACTTC	CASSLAWSGGLEQYF
TRBV7-9	.	.	TRBJ2-7	TGTGCCAGCAGCCCCCGGGGGGCAGGAGAACTCTACGAGCAGTACTTC	CASSPRGAGELYEQYF
TRBV21-1	.	few	TRBJ2-2	TGTGCCAGCAGCAAAGCGGGACAGTACACCGGGGAGCTGTTTTTT	CASSKAGQYTGELFF
TRBV7-9	.	.	TRBJ2-3	TGTGCCAGCAGCTTCTGGCTAGGAATACACAGTGATAGCACAGATACGCAGTATTTT	CASSFWLGIHSDSTDTQYF